This is a list of T cell receptor beta chains from one sample in a study of T cell changes during pregnancy in multiple sclerosis. TCRdb's copy holds only in-frame clones and misses some; the assay was immunoSEQ multiplex PCR. The table has 60,000 or so clones, roughly nine tenths seen once. This specimen was peripheral blood, taken before pregnancy. The receptors shown here come from a female donor with multiple sclerosis, enrolled in a pregnancy study. The CDR3 runs from the conserved cysteine through the conserved F or W.

V	J	CDR3
TRBV4-2	TRBJ2-5	CASSQSGGGQETQYF
TRBV25-1	TRBJ1-6	CASSDLYGLAPLHF
TRBV5-6	TRBJ1-1	CASSLTGTGNTEAFF
TRBV7-3	TRBJ1-1	CASSLGGMNTEAFF
TRBV27	TRBJ2-3	CASSSDRGWDTQYF
TRBV2	TRBJ1-1	CASSERQTMNTEAFF
TRBV5-1	TRBJ2-1	CASSFEGDEQFF
TRBV18	TRBJ2-7	CASSPGTSGGPSYEQYF
TRBV5-4	TRBJ2-1	CASIQRRGGYNEQFF
TRBV6-5	TRBJ1-1	CASSSPGTDEAFF
TRBV11-2	TRBJ2-3	CASSPHTDTQYF
TRBV27	TRBJ2-7	CASKGGGFAYEQYF
TRBV7-3	TRBJ1-2	CASSSDSHYGYTF
TRBV12-5	TRBJ2-3	CASGLVLAGVSDTQYF
TRBV2	TRBJ2-7	CASSPWALWGDYEQYF
TRBV5-1	TRBJ2-1	CASSGGLAGYNEQFF
TRBV7-8	TRBJ1-5	CASSPRDFLGGQPQHF
TRBV11-3	TRBJ2-7	CASSLAGDSAYEQYF
TRBV27	TRBJ1-6	CASSFRGGDSPLHF
TRBV10-3	TRBJ2-7	CAISDYRTGVTYEQYF
TRBV4-3	TRBJ1-5	CASSLDRGPDQPQHF
TRBV27	TRBJ2-3	CASSPLGGGASNTQYF
TRBV19	TRBJ2-3	CASSIWGPDTQYF
TRBV19	TRBJ1-5	CASSRVTGGHQPQHF
TRBV7-9	TRBJ1-1	CASSQNRGLWNMNTEAFF
TRBV4-2	TRBJ1-2	CASSQVDGSVVYGYTF
TRBV6-4	TRBJ2-3	CASSEGGATDTQYF
TRBV5-6	TRBJ1-4	CASSLVGGGVEKLFF
TRBV2	TRBJ2-3	CASMGPSTDTQYF
TRBV27	TRBJ2-7	CASSLQQGNSYEQYF
TRBV4-3	TRBJ2-1	CASSQEPSGGYNEQFF
TRBV30	TRBJ1-2	CAWGQGNGYTF
TRBV29-1	TRBJ1-3	CSVEGGSYGNTIYF
TRBV15	TRBJ1-5	CATSRPTGPNQPQHF
TRBV7-2	TRBJ1-3	CASSSRGPTASGNTIYF
TRBV6-6	TRBJ1-5	CASSAGYTGQPQHF
TRBV30	TRBJ2-1	CAWSTSGSYNEQFF
TRBV4-1	TRBJ2-1	CASSLRLEYNEQFF
TRBV6-4	TRBJ1-1	CASSGEEGSEAFF
TRBV29-1	TRBJ2-7	CSVDRGPYEQYF
TRBV7-8	TRBJ1-2	CASSTPPDRTYF
TRBV19	TRBJ2-7	CATTLGQGIFDEQYF
TRBV4-3	TRBJ2-2	CASSQGVNLAGKSGELFF
TRBV6-6	TRBJ1-1	CASSYSPGTLTEAFF
TRBV5-1	TRBJ2-5	CASSFAPGQGAREQYF
TRBV4-3	TRBJ2-5	CASSQDLSQETQYF
TRBV11-3	TRBJ1-1	CASSQAGSPNTEAFF
TRBV18	TRBJ2-7	CASSARESGEQYF
TRBV7-3	TRBJ2-3	CASSLGAPGTDTQYF
TRBV7-2	TRBJ2-3	CASSAGLARTDTQYF